The rows below give T cell receptor beta chains drawn from one sample of a study of shared clonotypes between healthy human individuals. Only in-frame clones appear in the TCRdb table, and some are missing; sequencing was by immunoSEQ multiplex PCR. The sample yields under 1,100,000 clones, around 74% seen once. The sequencing input was memory CD4+ T cells sorted from blood. The receptors originated from a man younger than 35 in good health. Both conserved end residues are part of each CDR3. D genes are given only for firm matches. Not every row has a clone size; where given, it reads once, few, many or a size class.

j_call v_call clone_size d_call cdr3_nt cdr3_aa
TRBJ1-3 TRBV19 . . TGTGCCAGTACCAGGGGAAGTCCTGGAAACACCATATATTTT CASTRGSPGNTIYF
TRBJ2-5 TRBV9 . . TGTGCCAGCAGCGTCGATACAGGGAAAGAGACCCAGTACTTC CASSVDTGKETQYF
TRBJ2-7 TRBV6-6 . TRBD2 TGTGCCAGCAGTTACTTAGGACTAGCGGGAGGAGCTGAGCAGTACTTC CASSYLGLAGGAEQYF
TRBJ2-2 TRBV30 . . TGTGCCTGGAGTGTACAGACCGGGGAGCTGTTTTTT CAWSVQTGELFF
TRBJ2-7 TRBV21-1 . . TGTGCCAGCATGGGGCTGTCCTACGAGCAGTACTTC CASMGLSYEQYF
TRBJ1-6 TRBV5-4 . TRBD1 TGTGCCAGCAGCTTGGGACAGGGCAGCTATAATTCACCCCTCCACTTT CASSLGQGSYNSPLHF
TRBJ2-2 TRBV5-4 . . TGTGCCAGCAGCTTGGACTTTGGTAGAAACACCGGGGAGCTGTTTTTT CASSLDFGRNTGELFF
TRBJ2-7 TRBV30 . . TGTGCCTGGAGGCCGCGGGGCAGGCGCTACGAGCAGTACTTC CAWRPRGRRYEQYF
TRBJ2-1 TRBV28 . TRBD2 TGTGCCAGCAGCGTGTCGGGGGGGCGGATTGAGCAGTTCTTC CASSVSGGRIEQFF
TRBJ1-3 TRBV4-1 . . TGCGCCAGCAGCGGTCCAGGGAACACCATATATTTT CASSGPGNTIYF
TRBJ2-1 TRBV10-3 . . TGTGCCATCAGATCGGGACAACTCTACAATGAGCAGTTCTTC CAIRSGQLYNEQFF
TRBJ2-2 TRBV6-6 . TRBD1 TGTGCCAGCAGCGCCCGGGACAGGGTGGCCGGGGAGCTGTTTTTT CASSARDRVAGELFF
TRBJ2-7 TRBV7-6 . . TGTGCCAGCAGCTTAGACCCCAGTAGCTCCTACGAGCAGTACTTC CASSLDPSSSYEQYF
TRBJ2-1 TRBV2 . TRBD2 TGTGCCAGCAGTGATGGACTAGGGTCTTTGGAGCAGTTCTTC CASSDGLGSLEQFF
TRBJ2-1 TRBV7-2 . . TGTGCCAGCAGCCCGTGGGGTGAAGGTAGGGAAAGTGAGCAGTTCTTC CASSPWGEGRESEQFF
TRBJ1-1 TRBV11-2 . . TGTGCCAGCAGCTTAGATACGGCTATAACTGAAGCTTTCTTT CASSLDTAITEAFF
TRBJ2-3 TRBV7-7 few . TGTGCTAGCAGCTTAGCCCCCGGGAAGTCAGCAGATACGCAGTATTTT CASSLAPGKSADTQYF
TRBJ2-2 TRBV6-5 . . TGTGCCAGCAGGTACAGAGGAGTCACCGGGGAGCTGTTTTTT CASRYRGVTGELFF
TRBJ2-7 TRBV5-1 . TRBD2 TGCGCCAGCAGCTTAGGGGGACTAGCGGTTTACGAGCAGTACTTC CASSLGGLAVYEQYF
TRBJ1-1 TRBV2 few TRBD1 TGTGCCATCTCGAAGGACAGGGGCCTTACTGAAGCTTTCTTT CAISKDRGLTEAFF
TRBJ1-6 TRBV5-5 . . TGTGCCAGCAGCTTGGGGGCGTTTGAGGCACCCCTCCACTTT CASSLGAFEAPLHF
TRBJ2-5 TRBV29-1 . . TGCAGCGTTGCGACGGCCCAAGAGACCCAGTACTTC CSVATAQETQYF
TRBJ2-5 TRBV30 . . TGTGCCTGGAGTGGTGTGGTATTGGAGACCCAGTACTTC CAWSGVVLETQYF
TRBJ2-7 TRBV7-2 few TRBD2 TGTGCCAGCAGCGTTAGCGGGACCGCCTACGAGCAGTACTTC CASSVSGTAYEQYF
TRBJ1-5 TRBV28 once . TGTGCCAGCACTCCCGGCCCTCAACAGCCCCAGCATTTT CASTPGPQQPQHF
TRBJ1-5 TRBV19 few . TGTGCCAGTAGTATCTCGACCAGGAGATATAGCAATCAGCCCCAGCATTTT CASSISTRRYSNQPQHF
TRBJ2-5 TRBV28 . . TGTGCCAGCAGTTTATCGCCAGCCCAAGAGACCCAGTACTTC CASSLSPAQETQYF
TRBJ2-2 TRBV7-2 . . TGTGCCAGCAGCTTAAATGCAGGGGCAAACACCGGGGAGCTGTTTTTT CASSLNAGANTGELFF
TRBJ1-4 TRBV6-1 . TRBD1 TGTGCCAGCAGTGAAATTACGCCAGGGGGCCGTGAAAAACTGTTTTTT CASSEITPGGREKLFF
TRBJ2-3 TRBV9 . . TGTGCCAGCGGGGGGCCAAGAGATACGCAGTATTTT CASGGPRDTQYF